This T cell receptor beta chain was profiled in a study of cytomegalovirus exposure and HLA in healthy donors listed by TCRdb under 2017. For the study in its entirety: In an earlier analysis of 587 of the donors, 250 to 350 Gb of sequence data and 90 million to 120 million unique TCR beta sequences from about 179 million T cells were reported. Using immunosequencing, the study profiled T cell repertoires from 666 subjects and related those repertoires to cytomegalovirus serostatus. Rather than using new phenotypic data, the later analysis identified candidate immune exposures from TCR beta sequences and from how often those sequences occurred across donors. Donor age, sex, ethnicity and CMV serostatus were compiled alongside the repertoire data. An earlier analysis of 450 to 750 of the donors used high-throughput TCR beta sequencing to judge whether each TCR beta V gene segment behaved as functional or pseudogenic. Across under 500 genotyped donors of the cohort, an average of about 240,000 unique TCR beta nucleotide sequences per donor were sequenced, and roughly 18% of those sequences were non-productive. HLA typing included class I and class II loci at four-digit resolution. A later analysis re-examined previously published TCR beta repertoires from around 670 donors and added high-resolution HLA genotyping to investigate patterns of TCR occurrence. The number of typed donors differed by locus: about 620-640 for A, B, C, DRB1 and DQB1; approximately 530 for DQA1; approximately 600 for DPA1; and about 450 for DPB1. Of the 398 genotyped donors, about 80% fell in the genetic ancestry cluster associated with self-reported Caucasian donors. The study combined high-throughput TCR immunosequencing, statistical association of individual TCRs with disease status, and machine learning to predict cytomegalovirus infection status. About 330 gigabases of sequencing data and around 88 million unique TCR sequences made up an early release that covered 500 to 650 HLA-typed donors. Four or five DR-DQ haplotypes were treated as single units for association and clustering because of strong linkage in the cohort. The study aimed to test whether cataloging public T cell receptors could reveal signatures of past pathogen exposure. All discovery cohort repertoires had been generated on a single sequencing platform. A later genetic analysis took genome-wide SNP genotypes for about three fifths of the 666 donors and used that subset as a discovery cohort. In addition to the first cohort of roughly 670 subjects, a separate validation cohort of approximately 130 different subjects was used.

The full study reports these points: A later analysis reported that several top co-occurrence clusters appeared linked to parvovirus B19, influenza, CMV and Epstein-Barr virus. A cluster of highly shared sequence variants was judged likely to represent a technical artifact of the sequencing pipeline. While some public TCRs were present in many individuals, most TCR sequences turned up only very rarely across donors. A further reported finding was that TCR beta sequences accurately predicted the HLA-A and HLA-B alleles for most subjects in the first cohort. Broadly in line with IMGT annotations, most TCR beta V segments showed up in productive rearrangements about 87% or about 30% of the time in an earlier analysis of under 700 of the donors. The 87-base-pair reads could not distinguish some IMGT-functional V segments, including TRBV6-2 and TRBV6-3, so those segments were excluded. The cohort was sequenced for TCR beta chains only, and without alpha or paired-chain data the features that could be detected were limited. Cytomegalovirus status was reported to be diagnosed by the classifier with high specificity and sensitivity in both the original and validation cohorts. In the study, 150 to 200 TCR beta chains were listed as associated with cytomegalovirus. A later genetic analysis associated a missense DCLRE1C variant with V-gene and J-gene trimming of TCR beta chains, and an independent cohort replicated the association. In a later genetic analysis, fewer N-insertions in productive TCRs were reported among donors in an Asian-associated ancestry cluster than the roughly 640-donor mean. In a later analysis, 16,951 TCR beta sequences were associated with specific HLA alleles at a false discovery rate of 0.05. The authors suggested that the approach could potentially be generalized to other disease states and immunological phenotypes. Linkage disequilibrium might explain the correlated functional status among segregating V segments, but an unknown experimental factor could not be excluded. For the cohort, immune exposure information was limited to CMV serostatus. A later analysis found that most CMV-associated TCR beta chains appeared HLA-restricted, with HLA associations seemingly driven largely by CMV exposure. A few of the identified cytomegalovirus-associated TCR beta chains were confirmed in vitro to be specific for cytomegalovirus antigens. A later analysis found that HLA-associated TCR beta chains were more clonally expanded and had lower generation probabilities than equally common non-associated chains. In a later analysis, the rate of TCR association differed among HLA loci, with DRB1 alleles having the most associated TCRs and HLA-C alleles having the fewest. Because some donors lacked HLA typing at each locus, the association tests relied only on the typed subset. Strong co-occurrence of HLA alleles, especially DR and DQ, made assigning TCR associations to individual alleles difficult. Some 16 rarely observed V segments, including chromosome 9 orphons, were excluded from the earlier analysis of approximately 500 of the donors because counts were too low. Roughly uniform sequencing depth across donors was assumed in presence/absence analyses, although this assumption may not hold.

The cohort comprised under 700 healthy bone marrow donors. At the time of sampling, all cohort members were nominally healthy, though unrecorded immune exposures were likely present. The donor tested CMV seronegative and was one of the 352 seronegative cohort members. Every donor gave a peripheral blood sample, and the peripheral blood mononuclear cells from that sample were used for TCR beta sequencing. The Qiagen DNeasy Blood Extraction Kit was used to extract genomic DNA from the blood cell samples. Via the germline V gene, CDR1 is ENHRY and CDR2 SYGVKD. The CDR3 starts with the cysteine, ends with the phenylalanine, and has 17 residues. CDR3 DNA only is kept here, 51 bases in frame from base 1. After removal of 3 bases from V and 2 bases from J, the junction retains 12 bases not matched to a gene. Comment on this clone: This receptor's antigen is unknown. No qualities accompany the bases; no much larger clone lies one base away.

Libraries were made using the immunoSEQ multiplex PCR assay. A mixture of 60 forward primers for TCR Vbeta segments and 13 reverse primers for TCR Jbeta segments was used in the multiplex PCR. Amplification of the CDR3 region of rearranged TCR beta genes was performed with a multiplex PCR assay on genomic DNA. The amplified TCR beta libraries were sequenced on the Illumina HiSeq System as 87-base-pair reads. Regarding the original processing steps: A later analysis counted tens of millions of unique TCR beta chains across the 666 repertoires, and some 11 million of these chains were shared by at least two donors. To remove PCR and sequencing errors, raw reads were error-corrected and collapsed into unique sequences using a nearest-neighbor algorithm that merged closely related sequences. CDR3 sequences were aligned to IMGT reference sequences to assign V, D and J gene segments. Each retained sequence needed at least a six-nucleotide match to both a V gene segment and a J gene segment. A rearrangement was called productive if the CDR3 had no stop codons and remained in frame with V and J, and every other rearrangement was called non-productive. Following IMGT convention, CDR3 was defined as the stretch from the second conserved V-encoded cysteine to the conserved J-encoded phenylalanine. The earlier analysis of about 610 of the donors excluded any sequence lacking an unambiguous match to a single V gene segment. In an earlier analysis of approximately 590 of the donors, V segments were called functional above 56.7% productive rearrangements and were called segregating when the between-donor standard deviation exceeded 5%. A statistical classification framework was developed to diagnose cytomegalovirus status using the catalog of TCR beta chain sequences. In a later analysis, V and J genes were assigned by comparing TCR nucleotide sequences against IMGT/GENE-DB human TR gene sequences. Using the TCRdist pipeline, a later analysis assigned CDR3 sequences along with most-parsimonious VDJ recombination scenarios. In a later analysis, each TCR beta chain was defined by its CDR3 amino acid sequence together with its V-gene family, and reads without a unique V-gene family were excluded. A later analysis removed 592 highly shared, low-generation-probability nucleotide sequences to deal with suspected cross-contamination and a sequencing artifact. A later analysis calculated a clonal expansion index for each public chain from normalized within-repertoire ranks of inferred template counts. A later analysis computed generation probabilities with a VDJ recombination model fitted to out-of-frame rearrangements, and checked the results against IGoR. In a later analysis, TCR-TCR, TCR-HLA and TCR-CMV co-occurrence was scored with hypergeometric tests, and a repertoire-size bias correction was applied to TCR pairs. To estimate false discovery rates, a later analysis permuted the HLA or CMV assignments 20 times. In a later analysis, co-occurring TCRs were grouped with DBSCAN, and TCRdist sequence similarity was added when clustering was performed within HLA-allele-positive subsets. Repertoires with fewer than 30,000 or more than 120,000 public chains, plus five repertoires with anomalous nucleotide sharing, were excluded from co-occurrence clustering. The source is immuneACCESS, and TCRdb retained only in-frame sequences with V and J called. Part of the clones is not carried over; for the studies checked, unresolved V genes explain less than half of this, and the remainder is unexplained. The V and J calls and clone size come from that table; D and trimming were worked out from the DNA. The sample yields 100,000 to 150,000 clones; 70% to 80% were counted once. The leading ten clones occupy 1.8% of the sample.

Sequenced sample: PBMCs. The chain uses TRBV10-3 and TRBJ2-5, and TRBD2 aligns with 7 junction nucleotides. This receptor was taken from a woman aged 45-59 years in good health and CMV-seronegative. The sequenced DNA: TGTGCCATCAGTGAAAGTTCTCCTAGCGGAGCGCAAGAGACCCAGTACTTC. It translates to CAISESSPSGAQETQYF.